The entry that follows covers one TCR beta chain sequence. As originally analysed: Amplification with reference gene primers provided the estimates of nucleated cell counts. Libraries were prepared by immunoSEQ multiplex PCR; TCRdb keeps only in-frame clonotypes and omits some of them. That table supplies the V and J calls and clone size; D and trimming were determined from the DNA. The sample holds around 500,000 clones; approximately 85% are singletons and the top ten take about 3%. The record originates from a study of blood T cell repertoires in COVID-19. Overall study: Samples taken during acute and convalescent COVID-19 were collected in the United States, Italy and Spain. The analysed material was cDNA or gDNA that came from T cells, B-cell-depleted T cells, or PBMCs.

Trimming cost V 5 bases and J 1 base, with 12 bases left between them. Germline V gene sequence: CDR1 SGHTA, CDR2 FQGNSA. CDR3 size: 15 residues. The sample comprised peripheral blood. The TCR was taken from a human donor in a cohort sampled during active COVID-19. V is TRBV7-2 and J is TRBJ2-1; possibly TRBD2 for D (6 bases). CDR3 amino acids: CASSPEGGSYNEQFF. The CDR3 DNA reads TGTGCCAGCAGCCCCGAAGGAGGGTCCTACAATGAGCAGTTCTTC.